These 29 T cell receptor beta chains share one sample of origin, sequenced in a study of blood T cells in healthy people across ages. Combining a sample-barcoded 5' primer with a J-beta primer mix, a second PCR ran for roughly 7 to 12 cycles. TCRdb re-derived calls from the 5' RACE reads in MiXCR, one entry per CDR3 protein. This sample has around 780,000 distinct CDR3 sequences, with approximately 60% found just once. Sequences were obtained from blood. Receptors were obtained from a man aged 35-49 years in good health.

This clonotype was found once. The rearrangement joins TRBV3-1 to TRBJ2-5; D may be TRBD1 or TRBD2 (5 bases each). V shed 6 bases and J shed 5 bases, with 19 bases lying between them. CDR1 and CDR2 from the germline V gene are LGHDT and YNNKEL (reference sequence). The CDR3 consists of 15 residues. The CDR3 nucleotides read TGTGCCAGCAGTCGAGACCCGGGGCTAGGGGAGACCCAGTACTTC. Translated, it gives CASSRDPGLGETQYF.

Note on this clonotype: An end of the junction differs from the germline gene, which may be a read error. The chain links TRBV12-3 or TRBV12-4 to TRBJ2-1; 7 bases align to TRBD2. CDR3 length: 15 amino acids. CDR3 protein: CASSLSGGMYNKQFF. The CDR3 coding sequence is TGTGCCAGCAGTTTATCCGGGGGGATGTACAATAAGCAGTTCTTC.

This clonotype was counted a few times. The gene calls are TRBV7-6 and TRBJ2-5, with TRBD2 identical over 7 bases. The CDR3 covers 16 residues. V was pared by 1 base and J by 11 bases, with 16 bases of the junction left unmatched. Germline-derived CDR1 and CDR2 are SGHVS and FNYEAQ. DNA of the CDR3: TGTGCCAGCAGCTTAGTTGGTGGCGGGAGAATCGATGAGCAGTACTTC. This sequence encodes CASSLVGGGRIDEQYF.

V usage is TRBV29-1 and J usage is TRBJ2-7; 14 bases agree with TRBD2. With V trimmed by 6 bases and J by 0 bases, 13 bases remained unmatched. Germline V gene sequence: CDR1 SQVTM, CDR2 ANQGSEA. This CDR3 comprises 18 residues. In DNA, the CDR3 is TGCAGCGTCCTTGGGACTAGCGGGGGTTCCAGGGGCTCCTACGAGCAGTACTTC. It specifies CSVLGTSGGSRGSYEQYF.

This chain's CDR3 is CASSQDHGTPSREQYF. The CDR3 nucleotides read TGCGCCAGCAGCCAAGACCACGGGACGCCCAGTCGGGAGCAGTACTTC. The gene calls are TRBV4-3 and TRBJ2-7; the D call may be TRBD1 or TRBD2 (5 bases each). CDR3 length equals 16 residues. Germline CDR1 reads LGHNA; CDR2 reads YSLEER. Deletions cut 0 bases from V and 7 bases from J, with 19 bases between.

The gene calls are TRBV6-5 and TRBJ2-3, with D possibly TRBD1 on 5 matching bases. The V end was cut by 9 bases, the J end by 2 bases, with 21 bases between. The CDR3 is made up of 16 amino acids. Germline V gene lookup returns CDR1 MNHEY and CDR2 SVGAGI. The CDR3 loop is CASILTGGDPTDTQYF. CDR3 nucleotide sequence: TGTGCCAGTATTCTTACAGGTGGGGATCCCACAGATACGCAGTATTTT.

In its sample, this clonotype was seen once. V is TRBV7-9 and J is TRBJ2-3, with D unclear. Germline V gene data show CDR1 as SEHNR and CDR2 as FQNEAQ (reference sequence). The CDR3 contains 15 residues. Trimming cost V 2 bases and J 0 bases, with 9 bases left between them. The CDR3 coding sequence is TGTGCCAGCAGCTTAATTTCTGTTAGCACAGATACGCAGTATTTT. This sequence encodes CASSLISVSTDTQYF.

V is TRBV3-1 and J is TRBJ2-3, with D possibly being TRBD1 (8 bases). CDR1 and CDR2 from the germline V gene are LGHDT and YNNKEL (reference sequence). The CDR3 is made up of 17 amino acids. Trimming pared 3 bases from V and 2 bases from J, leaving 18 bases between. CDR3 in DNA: TGTGCCAGCAGCCAGAGGACAGGGCGGGGGACCACAGATACGCAGTATTTT. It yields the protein CASSQRTGRGTTDTQYF.

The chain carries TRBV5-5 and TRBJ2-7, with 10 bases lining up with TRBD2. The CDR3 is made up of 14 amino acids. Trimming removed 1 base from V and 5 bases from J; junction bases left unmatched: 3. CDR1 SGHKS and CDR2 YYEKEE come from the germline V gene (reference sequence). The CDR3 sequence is CASSLRLAGDEQYF. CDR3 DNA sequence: TGTGCCAGCAGCTTGCGGCTAGCGGGAGACGAGCAGTACTTC.

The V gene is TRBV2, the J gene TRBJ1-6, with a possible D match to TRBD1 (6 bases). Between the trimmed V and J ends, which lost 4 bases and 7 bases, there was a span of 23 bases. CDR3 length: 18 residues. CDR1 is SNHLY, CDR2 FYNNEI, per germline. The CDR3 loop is CASSGTLGHSAQNSPLHF. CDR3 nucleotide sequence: TGTGCCAGCAGTGGAACCCTGGGACATTCGGCGCAAAATTCACCCCTCCACTTT.

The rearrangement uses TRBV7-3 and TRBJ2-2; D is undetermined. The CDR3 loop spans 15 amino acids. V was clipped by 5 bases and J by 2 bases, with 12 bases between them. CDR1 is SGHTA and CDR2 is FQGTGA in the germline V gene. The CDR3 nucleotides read TGTGCCAGCAGCCCATCCGGGTCCAACACCGGGGAGCTGTTTTTT. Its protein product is CASSPSGSNTGELFF.

The CDR3 reads CSVGVTGTPGYEQYF. CDR3 sequence (DNA): TGCAGCGTTGGAGTCACAGGAACCCCCGGGTACGAGCAGTACTTC. The chain employs TRBV29-1 and TRBJ2-7; maybe TRBD1 (5 bases). CDR1 is SQVTM, CDR2 ANQGSEA, per germline. The CDR3 contains 15 residues. Trimming pared 4 bases from V and 4 bases from J, leaving 20 bases between.

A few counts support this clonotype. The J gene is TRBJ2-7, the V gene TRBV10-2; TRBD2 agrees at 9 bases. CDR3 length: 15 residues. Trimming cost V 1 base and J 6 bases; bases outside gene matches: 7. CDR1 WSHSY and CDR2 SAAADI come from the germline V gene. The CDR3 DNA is TGCGCCAGCAGTGAGTTAGGCGGGAGGGCCGTCGAGCAGTACTTC. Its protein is CASSELGGRAVEQYF.

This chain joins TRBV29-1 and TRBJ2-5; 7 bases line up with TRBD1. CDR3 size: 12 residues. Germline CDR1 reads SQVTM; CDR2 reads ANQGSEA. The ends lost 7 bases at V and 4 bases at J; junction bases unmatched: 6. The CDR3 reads CSAGQAGETQYF. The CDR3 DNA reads TGCAGCGCTGGACAGGCCGGAGAGACCCAGTACTTC.

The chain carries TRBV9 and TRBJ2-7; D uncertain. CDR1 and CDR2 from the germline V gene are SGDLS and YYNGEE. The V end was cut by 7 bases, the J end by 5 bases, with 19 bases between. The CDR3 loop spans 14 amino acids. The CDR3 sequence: CASQPDLFVHEQYF. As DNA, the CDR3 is TGTGCCAGCCAGCCAGACCTCTTCGTCCACGAGCAGTACTTC. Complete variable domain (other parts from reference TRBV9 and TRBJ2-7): DSGVTQTPKHLITATGQRVTLRCSPRSGDLSVYWYQQSLDQGLQFLIQYYNGEERAKGNILERFSAQQFPDLHSELNLSSLELGDSALYFCASQPDLFVHEQYFGPGTRLTVT.

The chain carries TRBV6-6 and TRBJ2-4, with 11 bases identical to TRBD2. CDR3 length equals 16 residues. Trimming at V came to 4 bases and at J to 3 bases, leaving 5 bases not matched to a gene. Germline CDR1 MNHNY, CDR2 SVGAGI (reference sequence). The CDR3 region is CASSFSGRGDKNIQYF. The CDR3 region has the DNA TGTGCCAGCAGTTTTAGCGGGAGGGGGGACAAAAACATTCAGTACTTC.

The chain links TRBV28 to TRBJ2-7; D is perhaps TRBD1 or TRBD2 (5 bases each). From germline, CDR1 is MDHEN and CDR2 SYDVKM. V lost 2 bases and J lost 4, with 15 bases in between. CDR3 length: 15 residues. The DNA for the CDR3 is TGTGCCAGCAGTTTAGGGGGTACTAGAGGATACGAGCAGTACTTC. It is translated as CASSLGGTRGYEQYF. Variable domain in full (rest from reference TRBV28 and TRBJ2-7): DVKVTQSSRYLVKRTGEKVFLECVQDMDHENMFWYRQDPGLGLRLIYFSYDVKMKEKGDIPEGYSVSREKKERFSLILESASTNQTSMYLCASSLGGTRGYEQYFGPGTRLTVT.

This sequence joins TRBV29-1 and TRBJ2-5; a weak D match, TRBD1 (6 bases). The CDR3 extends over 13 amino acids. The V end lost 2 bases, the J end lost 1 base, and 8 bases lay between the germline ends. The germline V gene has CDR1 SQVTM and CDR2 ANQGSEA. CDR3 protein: CSVELTGQETQYF. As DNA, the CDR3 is TGCAGCGTTGAATTGACAGGCCAAGAGACCCAGTACTTC.

This CDR3 is CASGLAVHHEQFF. CDR3 DNA: TGTGCCAGTGGGCTAGCGGTCCATCATGAGCAGTTCTTC. The V gene is TRBV6-2 or TRBV6-3, the J gene TRBJ2-7, with 7 positions matching TRBD2. The end of the DNA is better explained by TRBJ2-1, so the J call may be wrong. CDR1 MNHEY and CDR2 SVGEGT come from the germline V gene. The CDR3 is 13 amino acids.

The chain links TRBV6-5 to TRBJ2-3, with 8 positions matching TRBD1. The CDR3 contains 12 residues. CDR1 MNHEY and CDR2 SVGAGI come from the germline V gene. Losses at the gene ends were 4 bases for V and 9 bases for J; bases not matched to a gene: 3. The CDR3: CASSSPGGTQYF. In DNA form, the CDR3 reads TGTGCCAGCAGTTCCCCAGGGGGCACGCAGTATTTT.

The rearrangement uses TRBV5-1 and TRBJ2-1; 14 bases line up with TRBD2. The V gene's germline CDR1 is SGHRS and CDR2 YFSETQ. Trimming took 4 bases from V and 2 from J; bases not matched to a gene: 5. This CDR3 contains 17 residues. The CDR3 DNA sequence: TGCGCCAGCAGCCCGGGACTAGCGGGGGTGCCCTACAATGAGCAGTTCTTC. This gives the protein CASSPGLAGVPYNEQFF. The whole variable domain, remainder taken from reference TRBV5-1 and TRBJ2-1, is KAGVTQTPRYLIKTRGQQVTLSCSPISGHRSVSWYQQTPGQGLQFLFEYFSETQRNKGNFPGRFSGRQFSNSRSEMNVSTLELGDSALYLCASSPGLAGVPYNEQFFGPGTRLTVL.

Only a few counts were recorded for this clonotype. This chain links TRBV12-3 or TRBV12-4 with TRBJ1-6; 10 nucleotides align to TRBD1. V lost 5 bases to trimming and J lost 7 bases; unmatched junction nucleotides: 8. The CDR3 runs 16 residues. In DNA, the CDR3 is TGTGCCAGCAGTCTAATTTTGGGACAGGGGAATTCACCCCTCCACTTT. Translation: CASSLILGQGNSPLHF.

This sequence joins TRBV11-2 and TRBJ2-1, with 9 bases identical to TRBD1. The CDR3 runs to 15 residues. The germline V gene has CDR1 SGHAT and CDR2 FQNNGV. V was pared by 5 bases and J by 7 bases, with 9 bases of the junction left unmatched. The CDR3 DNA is TGTGCCAGCAGCCCACAGGGGGCCGGGGTGAATGAGCAGTTCTTC. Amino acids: CASSPQGAGVNEQFF.

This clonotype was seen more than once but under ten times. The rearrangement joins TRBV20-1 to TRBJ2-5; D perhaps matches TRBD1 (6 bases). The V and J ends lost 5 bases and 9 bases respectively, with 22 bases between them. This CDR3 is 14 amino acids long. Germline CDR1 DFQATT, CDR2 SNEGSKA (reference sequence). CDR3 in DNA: TGCAGTGCTGTAAGGGGACAACCAAAGAAGTCCCAGTACTTC. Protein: CSAVRGQPKKSQYF.

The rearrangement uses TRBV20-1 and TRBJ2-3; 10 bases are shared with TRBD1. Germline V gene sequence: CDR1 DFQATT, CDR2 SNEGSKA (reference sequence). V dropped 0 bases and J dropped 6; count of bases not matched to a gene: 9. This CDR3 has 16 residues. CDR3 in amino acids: CSAREYRDRGRDTQYF. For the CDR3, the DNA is TGCAGTGCTAGAGAATACCGGGACAGGGGTAGGGATACGCAGTATTTT.

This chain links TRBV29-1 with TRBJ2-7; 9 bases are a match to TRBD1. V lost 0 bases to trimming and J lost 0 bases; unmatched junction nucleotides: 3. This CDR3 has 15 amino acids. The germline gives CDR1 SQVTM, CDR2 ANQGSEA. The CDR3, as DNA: TGCAGCGTTGAAGAAAGGACAGGGGCCTCCTACGAGCAGTACTTC. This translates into CSVEERTGASYEQYF.

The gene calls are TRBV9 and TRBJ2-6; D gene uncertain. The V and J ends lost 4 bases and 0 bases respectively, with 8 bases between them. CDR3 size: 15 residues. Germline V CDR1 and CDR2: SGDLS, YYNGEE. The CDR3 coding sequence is TGTGCCAGCAGCCCCCGATACTCTGGGGCCAACGTCCTGACTTTC. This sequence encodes CASSPRYSGANVLTF.

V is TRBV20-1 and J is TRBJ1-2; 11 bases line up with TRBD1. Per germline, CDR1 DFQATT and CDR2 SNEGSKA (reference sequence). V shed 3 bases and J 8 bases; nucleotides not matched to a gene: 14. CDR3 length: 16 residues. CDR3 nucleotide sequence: TGCAGTGCTAGGCGCTTTGATCGGACAGGGGGCTCGGGCTACACCTTC. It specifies CSARRFDRTGGSGYTF.

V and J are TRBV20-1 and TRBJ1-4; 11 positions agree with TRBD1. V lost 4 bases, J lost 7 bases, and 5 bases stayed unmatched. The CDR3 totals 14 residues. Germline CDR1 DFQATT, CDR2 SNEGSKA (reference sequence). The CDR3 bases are TGCAGTGCTAAGCCCGGGACAGGGGGTGAAAAACTGTTTTTT. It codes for CSAKPGTGGEKLFF.